These 26 T cell receptor beta chains share one sample of origin, sequenced in a study of T cell changes during pregnancy in multiple sclerosis. Assay: immunoSEQ multiplex PCR; the TCRdb copy retains only in-frame clones and omits some. The table lists about 75,000 clones, around 92% of them singletons. The sample here was peripheral blood, taken in the first trimester of pregnancy. The origin of the receptors is a female donor in good health, enrolled as a control in a pregnancy study.

This chain connects TRBV7-2 to TRBJ2-5; a weak D match, TRBD1 (5 bases). CDR1 is SGHTA, CDR2 FQGNSA, per germline. The CDR3 length is 15 residues. The V and J ends lost 5 bases and 5 bases respectively, with 18 bases between them. Here the CDR3 reads CASSIRLGARETQYF. Written as DNA, the CDR3 is TGTGCCAGCAGCATACGCCTTGGGGCCCGGGAGACCCAGTACTTC.

J is TRBJ2-2 and V is TRBV9; no definite D call. V dropped 0 bases and J dropped 5 bases, with 8 bases sitting between them. From germline, CDR1 is SGDLS and CDR2 YYNGEE. The CDR3 covers 14 residues. The CDR3 sequence is CASSVVTGTGELFF. In DNA, the CDR3 is TGTGCCAGCAGCGTAGTGACCGGGACCGGGGAGCTGTTTTTT.

The chain recombines TRBV6-5 with TRBJ2-7, with 8 bases that match TRBD1. Per germline, CDR1 MNHEY and CDR2 SVGAGI. The ends lost 2 bases at V and 2 bases at J; junction bases unmatched: 8. CDR3 length equals 16 residues. The CDR3 spells CASSYRGQGGPYEQYF. The CDR3 DNA reads TGTGCCAGCAGTTACCGAGGACAGGGAGGCCCCTACGAGCAGTACTTC.

V and J are TRBV10-3 and TRBJ2-5; 9 bases line up with TRBD2. V trimming: 0 bases; J trimming: 3 bases; junction bases outside the gene matches: 5. The CDR3 is made up of 16 amino acids. Germline CDR1 ENHRY, CDR2 SYGVKD. Here the CDR3 reads CAISESGAGGEETQYF. CDR3 in DNA: TGTGCCATCAGTGAGTCTGGAGCGGGGGGCGAAGAGACCCAGTACTTC.

The rearrangement joins TRBV7-9 to TRBJ1-2; 7 nucleotides agree with TRBD1. The ends lost 5 bases at V and 6 bases at J; junction bases unmatched: 15. The germline gives CDR1 SEHNR, CDR2 FQNEAQ (reference sequence). The CDR3 spans 16 residues. The CDR3 spells CASSLDRDLAPNGYTF. CDR3 bases: TGTGCCAGCAGCCTCGACAGGGACCTTGCCCCCAATGGCTACACCTTC. Supplemented by reference TRBV7-9 and TRBJ1-2, the full variable domain reads DTGVSQNPRHKITKRGQNVTFRCDPISEHNRLYWYRQTLGQGPEFLTYFQNEAQLEKSRLLSDRFSAERPKGSFSTLEIQRTEQGDSAMYLCASSLDRDLAPNGYTFGSGTRLTVV.

The rearrangement links TRBV7-9 to TRBJ1-4; maybe TRBD1 (5 bases). Germline loops: CDR1 SEHNR, CDR2 FQNEAQ (reference sequence). This CDR3 spans 13 amino acids. The V end was cut by 0 bases, the J end by 7 bases, with 6 bases between. CDR3 in amino acids: CASSLAGGEKLFF. The CDR3 DNA reads TGTGCCAGCAGCTTAGCGGGGGGTGAAAAACTGTTTTTT.

V usage is TRBV4-1 and J usage is TRBJ1-4; tentative D call: TRBD1 (5 bases). The CDR3 consists of 13 residues. V dropped 4 bases and J dropped 5 bases, with 8 bases sitting between them. Germline CDR1 is MGHRA and CDR2 is YSYEKL. The CDR3 protein is CASSRNRNEKLFF. The CDR3 DNA reads TGCGCCAGCAGCCGGAACAGGAATGAAAAACTGTTTTTT.

V is TRBV7-9 and J is TRBJ2-7, with 8 bases fitting TRBD1. The CDR3 sequence is 15 residues long. Germline CDR1 and CDR2: SEHNR and FQNEAQ (reference sequence). The junction had 9 bases not matched to a gene; V was cut back by 3 bases and J by 5 bases. In DNA, the CDR3 is TGTGCCAGCAGCTTGTTGAGACAGGGGATGAACGAGCAGTACTTC. Its translation is CASSLLRQGMNEQYF. The whole variable domain, filled in from reference TRBV7-9 and TRBJ2-7, reads DTGVSQNPRHKITKRGQNVTFRCDPISEHNRLYWYRQTLGQGPEFLTYFQNEAQLEKSRLLSDRFSAERPKGSFSTLEIQRTEQGDSAMYLCASSLLRQGMNEQYFGPGTRLTVT.

This CDR3 is CASRHRESDNEQFF. CDR3 bases: TGTGCCAGCAGACACAGGGAAAGCGACAATGAGCAGTTCTTC. This chain joins TRBV2 and TRBJ2-1, with D possibly TRBD1 on 6 matching bases. Germline loops: CDR1 SNHLY, CDR2 FYNNEI. This CDR3 is built from 14 residues. V lost 6 bases and J 5 bases, leaving 14 bases between the germline ends.

This rearrangement joins TRBV7-8 to TRBJ2-7, with 8 bases fitting TRBD2. The CDR3 contains 15 residues. The junction had 3 bases not matched to a gene; V was cut back by 2 bases and J by 0 bases. The V gene's germline CDR1 is SGHVS and CDR2 FQNEAQ. The CDR3 sequence is CASSLRGRSSYEQYF. Written as DNA, the CDR3 is TGTGCCAGCAGCTTACGCGGGAGGAGCTCCTACGAGCAGTACTTC.

CDR3 bases: TGTGCCAGCAGTACCACAGGGGGCGTGACGCCTAGTGGTGGCTACACCTTC. Its protein product is CASSTTGGVTPSGGYTF. The chain combines TRBV27 with TRBJ1-2; 9 bases are shared with TRBD1. The germline V gene encodes CDR1 MNHEY and CDR2 SMNVEV (reference sequence). V was clipped by 5 bases and J by 7 bases; unmatched bases: 17. The CDR3 consists of 17 residues.

V gene TRBV19 combines with J gene TRBJ1-1, with no clear D. Germline CDR1 LNHDA, CDR2 SQIVND (reference sequence). The CDR3 spans 11 residues. V lost 7 bases and J lost 8, with 11 bases in between. As DNA, the CDR3 is TGTGCCAGTAACGGTTTATTGGAAGCTTTCTTT. Translated, it gives CASNGLLEAFF.

This clone is a singleton in its sample. The chain has TRBV15 and TRBJ1-5, with D tentatively TRBD1 (6 bases). Looked up from germline, CDR1 is LNHNV and CDR2 is YYDKDF (reference sequence). Trimming took off 0 bases at V and 5 bases at J, with 14 bases between the two ends. The CDR3 length is 16 residues. In DNA form, the CDR3 reads TGTGCCACCAGCAGAGATCTTCAAGGGGGGGATCAGCCCCAGCATTTT. The encoded protein is CATSRDLQGGDQPQHF.

V is TRBV5-5 and J is TRBJ2-3; 7 nucleotides align to TRBD2. This CDR3 spans 16 amino acids. CDR1 and CDR2 from the germline V gene are SGHKS and YYEKEE (reference sequence). With V trimmed by 4 bases and J by 0 bases, 8 bases remained unmatched. As DNA, the CDR3 is TGTGCCAGCAGCCTGACGGGTAGCGGGAGCACAGATACGCAGTATTTT. Protein product: CASSLTGSGSTDTQYF. The variable domain in full, with the rest retrieved from reference TRBV5-5 and TRBJ2-3, is DAGVTQSPTHLIKTRGQQVTLRCSPISGHKSVSWYQQVLGQGPQFIFQYYEKEERGRGNFPDRFSARQFPNYSSELNVNALLLGDSALYLCASSLTGSGSTDTQYFGPGTRLTVL.

V and J are TRBV7-9 and TRBJ2-7; no clear D. CDR1 and CDR2 (germline): SEHNR, FQNEAQ (reference sequence). V dropped 5 bases and J dropped 3 bases, with 14 bases sitting between them. The CDR3 totals 14 residues. The DNA of the CDR3 is TGTGCCAGCAGCCCGGATGAGGTAGGCTACGAGCAGTACTTC. Its protein product is CASSPDEVGYEQYF.

J is TRBJ1-4 and V is TRBV15; 7 positions match TRBD1. There are 15 residues in the CDR3. The junction had 6 bases not matched to a gene; V was cut back by 1 base and J by 7 bases. CDR1 LNHNV and CDR2 YYDKDF come from the germline V gene (reference sequence). CDR3 residues: CATSRVRGQGEKLFF. Here the CDR3 DNA reads TGTGCCACCAGCAGAGTAAGGGGGCAAGGTGAAAAACTGTTTTTT. Full variable domain (remainder filled in from reference TRBV15 and TRBJ1-4): DAMVIQNPRYQVTQFGKPVTLSCSQTLNHNVMYWYQQKSSQAPKLLFHYYDKDFNNEADTPDNFQSRRPNTSFCFLDIRSPGLGDTAMYLCATSRVRGQGEKLFFGSGTQLSVL.

The V gene is TRBV29-1, the J gene TRBJ1-2; D is unresolved. The length of the CDR3 is 13 residues. V lost 4 bases and J 0 bases, leaving 9 bases between the germline ends. The V gene's germline CDR1 is SQVTM and CDR2 ANQGSEA. The CDR3 here is CSVGSDTNYGYTF. The CDR3, as DNA: TGCAGCGTTGGGTCAGACACTAACTATGGCTACACCTTC.

The chain combines TRBV5-1 with TRBJ2-3, with 7 bases matching TRBD2. The CDR3 runs 15 residues. The V gene's germline CDR1 is SGHRS and CDR2 YFSETQ. V lost 0 bases, J lost 14 bases, and 15 bases stayed unmatched. CDR3 protein: CASSLAIGLAALVYF. CDR3 DNA: TGCGCCAGCAGCTTGGCCATAGGGCTAGCGGCACTGGTGTATTTT.

This chain connects TRBV12-5 to TRBJ2-7; a possible D gene is TRBD1 (5 bases). The CDR3 consists of 12 residues. Germline lookup yields CDR1 LGHNT and CDR2 FRNRAP. The CDR3 sequence: CASTRQGYEQYF. The CDR3 coding sequence is TGTGCCTCCACGAGGCAGGGCTACGAGCAGTACTTC. Supplemented by reference TRBV12-5 and TRBJ2-7, the full variable domain reads DARVTQTPRHKVTEMGQEVTMRCQPILGHNTVFWYRQTMMQGLELLAYFRNRAPLDDSGMPKDRFSAEMPDATLATLKIQPSEPRDSAVYFCASTRQGYEQYFGPGTRLTVT.

The V gene is TRBV5-1, the J gene TRBJ2-2; D is possibly TRBD2 (6 bases). CDR1 SGHRS and CDR2 YFSETQ come from the germline V gene. V was trimmed by 0 bases and J by 5 bases, leaving 8 bases between them. The CDR3 extends over 14 amino acids. The CDR3 is CASSLGRETGELFF. CDR3 bases: TGCGCCAGCAGCTTGGGGCGGGAAACCGGGGAGCTGTTTTTT.

The chain recombines TRBV2 with TRBJ1-5; no reliable D call. CDR1 is SNHLY, CDR2 FYNNEI, per germline. This CDR3 has 13 amino acids. The V end lost 6 bases, the J end lost 3 bases, and 9 bases lay between the germline ends. CDR3 nucleotides: TGTGCCAGCAGCCGAGATTTCAATCAGCCCCAGCATTTT. It yields the protein CASSRDFNQPQHF.

V usage is TRBV2 and J usage is TRBJ1-4; D remains ambiguous. The V end was cut by 4 bases, the J end by 3 bases, with 12 bases between. The germline gives CDR1 SNHLY, CDR2 FYNNEI. CDR3 length: 15 amino acids. CDR3 coding DNA: TGTGCCAGCAGTGCGTTTGAACTCGCTAATGAAAAACTGTTTTTT. Translating gives CASSAFELANEKLFF.

The chain couples TRBV19 to TRBJ1-5; 8 bases match TRBD1. The CDR3 is 13 residues long. CDR1 is LNHDA, CDR2 SQIVND, per germline (reference sequence). With 6 bases clipped from V and 7 bases from J, the junction kept 5 bases outside the gene matches. The CDR3 region has the DNA TGTGCCAGTAGGGACAGGGTTTTGCAGCCCCAGCATTTT. Translating gives CASRDRVLQPQHF. Complete variable domain (other parts from reference TRBV19 and TRBJ1-5): DGGITQSPKYLFRKEGQNVTLSCEQNLNHDAMYWYRQDPGQGLRLIYYSQIVNDFQKGDIAEGYSVSREKKESFPLTVTSAQKNPTAFYLCASRDRVLQPQHFGDGTRLSIL.

The rearrangement joins TRBV10-2 to TRBJ2-1; 13 bases fit TRBD2. V shed 6 bases, J shed 7 bases, and the junction held 3 bases outside the gene matches. CDR1 WSHSY and CDR2 SAAADI come from the germline V gene. The CDR3 extends over 14 amino acids. The CDR3 reads CASSRTSGSNEQFF. CDR3 nucleotides: TGCGCCAGCAGCCGGACTAGCGGGAGTAATGAGCAGTTCTTC.

This clone was recorded only once. The chain carries TRBV5-4 and TRBJ2-4; TRBD1 aligns across 9 bases. V gave up 1 base and J gave up 0 bases; unmatched junction bases: 2. This CDR3 has 16 amino acids. The germline V gene encodes CDR1 SGHNT and CDR2 YYREEE (reference sequence). The CDR3 region is CASSLRQGVAKNIQYF. Written as DNA, the CDR3 is TGTGCCAGCAGCTTGAGACAGGGGGTAGCCAAAAACATTCAGTACTTC.

The chain links TRBV2 to TRBJ2-2, with 7 bases that match TRBD2. Germline V CDR1 and CDR2: SNHLY, FYNNEI. CDR3 length: 14 residues. V lost 8 bases, J lost 3 bases, and 6 bases stayed unmatched. The CDR3 coding sequence is TGTGCCAGCCGCAGGCTAGCGGACACCGGGGAGCTGTTTTTT. Amino acids: CASRRLADTGELFF.